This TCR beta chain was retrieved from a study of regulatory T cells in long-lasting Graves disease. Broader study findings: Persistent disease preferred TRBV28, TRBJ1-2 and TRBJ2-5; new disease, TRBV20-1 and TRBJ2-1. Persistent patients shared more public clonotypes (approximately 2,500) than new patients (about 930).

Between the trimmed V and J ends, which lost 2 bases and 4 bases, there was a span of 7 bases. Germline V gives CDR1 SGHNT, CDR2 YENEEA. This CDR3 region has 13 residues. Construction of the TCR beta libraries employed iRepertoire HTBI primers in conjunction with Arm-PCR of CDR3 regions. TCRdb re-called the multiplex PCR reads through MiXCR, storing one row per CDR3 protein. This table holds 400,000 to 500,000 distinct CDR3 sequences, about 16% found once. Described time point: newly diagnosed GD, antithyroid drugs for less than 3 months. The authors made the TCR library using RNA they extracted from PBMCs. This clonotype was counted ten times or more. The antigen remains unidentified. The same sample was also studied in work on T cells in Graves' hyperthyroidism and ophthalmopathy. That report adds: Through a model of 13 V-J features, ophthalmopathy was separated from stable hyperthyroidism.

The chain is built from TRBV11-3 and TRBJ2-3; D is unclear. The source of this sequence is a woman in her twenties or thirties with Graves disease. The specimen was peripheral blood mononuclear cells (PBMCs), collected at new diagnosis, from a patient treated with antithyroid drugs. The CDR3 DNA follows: TGTGCCAGCAGCTTAAACCACCCAGATACGCAGTATTTT. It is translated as CASSLNHPDTQYF.